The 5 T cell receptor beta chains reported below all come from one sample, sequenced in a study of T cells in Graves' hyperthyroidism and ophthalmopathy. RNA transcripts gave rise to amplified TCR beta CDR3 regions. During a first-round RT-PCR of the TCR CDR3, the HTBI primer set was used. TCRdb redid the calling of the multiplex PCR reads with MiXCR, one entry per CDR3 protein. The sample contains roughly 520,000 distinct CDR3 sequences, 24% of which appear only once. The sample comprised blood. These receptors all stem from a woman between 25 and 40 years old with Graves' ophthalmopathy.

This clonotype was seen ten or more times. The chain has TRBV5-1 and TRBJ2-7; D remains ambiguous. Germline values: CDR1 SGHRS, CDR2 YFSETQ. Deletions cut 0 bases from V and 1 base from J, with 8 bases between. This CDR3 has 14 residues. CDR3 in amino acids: CASSLVVSSYEQYF. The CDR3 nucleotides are TGCGCCAGCAGCTTGGTTGTCTCTTCCTACGAGCAGTACTTC. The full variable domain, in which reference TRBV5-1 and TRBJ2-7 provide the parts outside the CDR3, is KAGVTQTPRYLIKTRGQQVTLSCSPISGHRSVSWYQQTPGQGLQFLFEYFSETQRNKGNFPGRFSGRQFSNSRSEMNVSTLELGDSALYLCASSLVVSSYEQYFGPGTRLTVT.

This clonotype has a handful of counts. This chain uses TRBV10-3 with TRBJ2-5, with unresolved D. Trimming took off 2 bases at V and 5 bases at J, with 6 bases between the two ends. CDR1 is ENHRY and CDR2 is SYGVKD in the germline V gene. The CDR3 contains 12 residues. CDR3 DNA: TGTGCCATCAGTGAGATAGACGAGACCCAGTACTTC. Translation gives CAISEIDETQYF.

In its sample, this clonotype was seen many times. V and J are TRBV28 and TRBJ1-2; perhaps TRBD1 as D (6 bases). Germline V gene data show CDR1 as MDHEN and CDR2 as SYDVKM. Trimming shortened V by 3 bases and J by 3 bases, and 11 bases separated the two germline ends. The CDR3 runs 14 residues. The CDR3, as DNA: TGTGCCAGCAGTTTCCCGGGACAACACTATGGCTACACCTTC. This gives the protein CASSFPGQHYGYTF.

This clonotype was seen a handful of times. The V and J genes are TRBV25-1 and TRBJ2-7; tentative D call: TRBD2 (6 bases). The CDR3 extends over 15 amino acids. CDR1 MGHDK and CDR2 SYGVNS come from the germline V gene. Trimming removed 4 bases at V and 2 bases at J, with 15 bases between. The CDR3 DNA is TGTGCCAGCAGTGGGACCGGGCGGGGAACCTACGAGCAGTACTTC. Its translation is CASSGTGRGTYEQYF.

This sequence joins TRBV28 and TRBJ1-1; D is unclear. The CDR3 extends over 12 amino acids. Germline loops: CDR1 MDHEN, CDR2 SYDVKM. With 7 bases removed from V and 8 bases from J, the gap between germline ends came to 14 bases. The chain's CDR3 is CASTRQGGEAFF. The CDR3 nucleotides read TGTGCCAGCACCCGACAAGGAGGGGAAGCTTTCTTT. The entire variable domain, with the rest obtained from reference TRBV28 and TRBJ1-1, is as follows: DVKVTQSSRYLVKRTGEKVFLECVQDMDHENMFWYRQDPGLGLRLIYFSYDVKMKEKGDIPEGYSVSREKKERFSLILESASTNQTSMYLCASTRQGGEAFFGQGTRLTVV.